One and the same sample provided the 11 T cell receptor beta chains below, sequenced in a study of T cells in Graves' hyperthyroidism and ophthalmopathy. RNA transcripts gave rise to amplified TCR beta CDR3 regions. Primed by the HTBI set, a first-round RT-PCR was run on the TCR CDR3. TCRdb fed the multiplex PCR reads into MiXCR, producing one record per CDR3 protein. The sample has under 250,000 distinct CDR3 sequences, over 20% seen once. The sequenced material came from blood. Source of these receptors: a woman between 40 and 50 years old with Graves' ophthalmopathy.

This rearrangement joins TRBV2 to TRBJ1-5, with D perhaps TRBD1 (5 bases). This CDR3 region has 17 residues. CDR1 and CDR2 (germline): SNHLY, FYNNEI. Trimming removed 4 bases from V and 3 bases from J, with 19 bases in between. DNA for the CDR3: TGTGCCAGCAGTGCTCAGGGATCACGGGGGACCAATCAGCCCCAGCATTTT. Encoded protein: CASSAQGSRGTNQPQHF.

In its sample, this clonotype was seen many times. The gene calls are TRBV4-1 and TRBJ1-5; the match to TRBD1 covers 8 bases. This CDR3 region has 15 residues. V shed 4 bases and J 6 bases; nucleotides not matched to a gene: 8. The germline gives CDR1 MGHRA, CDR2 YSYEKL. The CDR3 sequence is CASSLTGGGGQPQHF. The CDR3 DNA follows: TGCGCCAGCAGCCTTACAGGGGGGGGCGGTCAGCCCCAGCATTTT.

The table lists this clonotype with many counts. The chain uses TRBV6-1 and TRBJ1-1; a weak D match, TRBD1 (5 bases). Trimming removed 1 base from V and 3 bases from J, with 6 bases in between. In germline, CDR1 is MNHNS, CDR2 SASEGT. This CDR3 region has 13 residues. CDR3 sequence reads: CASSEGDYTEAFF. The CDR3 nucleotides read TGTGCCAGCAGTGAAGGGGACTACACTGAAGCTTTCTTT.

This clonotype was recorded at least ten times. The CDR3 loop reads CASSSSRSGHEQYF. The CDR3 nucleotides are TGTGCCAGCAGTTCGTCCCGGAGCGGCCACGAGCAGTACTTC. The chain recombines TRBV6-5 with TRBJ2-7; perhaps TRBD2 as D (5 bases). The CDR3 is 14 residues long. The V end lost 4 bases, the J end lost 5 bases, and 15 bases lay between the germline ends. Germline CDR1 is MNHEY and CDR2 is SVGAGI.

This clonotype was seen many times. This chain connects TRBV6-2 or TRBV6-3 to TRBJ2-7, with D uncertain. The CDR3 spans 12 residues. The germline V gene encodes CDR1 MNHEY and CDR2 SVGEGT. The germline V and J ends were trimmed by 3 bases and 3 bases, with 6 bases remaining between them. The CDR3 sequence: CASSYPHYEQYF. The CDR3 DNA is TGTGCCAGCAGTTATCCCCACTACGAGCAGTACTTC.

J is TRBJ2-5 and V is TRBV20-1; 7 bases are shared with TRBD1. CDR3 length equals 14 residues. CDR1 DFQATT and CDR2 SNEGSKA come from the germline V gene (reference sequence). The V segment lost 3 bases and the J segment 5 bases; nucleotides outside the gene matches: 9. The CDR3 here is CSASGQVHYETQYF. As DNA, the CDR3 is TGCAGTGCTAGTGGACAGGTTCATTACGAGACCCAGTACTTC.

In DNA form, the CDR3 reads TGCGCCAGCAGTGAGTCCGGGGGTATGGCAGAGACCCAGTACTTC. Encoded protein: CASSESGGMAETQYF. This sequence joins TRBV10-1 and TRBJ2-5; D may be TRBD2 (6 bases). Germline V lookup: CDR1 WNHNN, CDR2 SYGVQD (reference sequence). CDR3 length: 15 residues. The germline V and J ends were trimmed by 0 bases and 4 bases, with 12 bases remaining between them.

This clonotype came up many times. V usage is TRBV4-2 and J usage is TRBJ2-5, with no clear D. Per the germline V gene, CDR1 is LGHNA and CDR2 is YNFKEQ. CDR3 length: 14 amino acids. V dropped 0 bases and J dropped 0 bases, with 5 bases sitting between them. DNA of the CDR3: TGTGCCAGCAGCCAAGATCCCAACCAAGAGACCCAGTACTTC. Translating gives CASSQDPNQETQYF.

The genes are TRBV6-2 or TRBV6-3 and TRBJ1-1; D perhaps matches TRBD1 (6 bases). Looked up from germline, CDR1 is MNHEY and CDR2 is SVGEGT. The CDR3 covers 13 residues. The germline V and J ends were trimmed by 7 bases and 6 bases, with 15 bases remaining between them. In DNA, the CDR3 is TGTGCCAGCATAGGGGGGTTAAGGGCTGAAGCTTTCTTT. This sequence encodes CASIGGLRAEAFF.

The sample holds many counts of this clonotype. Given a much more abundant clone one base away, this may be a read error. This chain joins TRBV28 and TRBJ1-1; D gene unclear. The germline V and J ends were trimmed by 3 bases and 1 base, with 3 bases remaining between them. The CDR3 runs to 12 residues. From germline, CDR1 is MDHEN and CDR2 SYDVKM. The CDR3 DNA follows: TGTGCCAGCAGTTTGTGGAACACTGAAGCTTTCTTT. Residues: CASSLWNTEAFF. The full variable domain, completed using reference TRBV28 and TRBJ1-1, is DVKVTQSSRYLVKRTGEKVFLECVQDMDHENMFWYRQDPGLGLRLIYFSYDVKMKEKGDIPEGYSVSREKKERFSLILESASTNQTSMYLCASSLWNTEAFFGQGTRLTVV.

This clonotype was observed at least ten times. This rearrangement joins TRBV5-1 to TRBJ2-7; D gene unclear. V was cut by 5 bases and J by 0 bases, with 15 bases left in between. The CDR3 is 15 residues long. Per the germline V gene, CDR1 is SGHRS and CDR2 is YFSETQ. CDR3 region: CASRIDDWSSYEQYF. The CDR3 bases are TGCGCCAGCAGGATAGACGACTGGAGCTCCTACGAGCAGTACTTC.